A selection of T cell receptor beta chains follows, all from one sample in a study of cytomegalovirus exposure and HLA in healthy donors. This table comes from immunoSEQ multiplex PCR, and its TCRdb copy is limited to in-frame clones, with some not included. The sample includes some 200,000 clones, around 80% of them seen just once. The sequenced sample consisted of PBMCs. These receptors originate from a woman aged 55-69 years in good health and CMV-seropositive. CDR3s include the opening cysteine and the closing phenylalanine or tryptophan.

CDR3	V	J
CASSEDRGYEQYF	TRBV2	TRBJ2-7
CASSLAGDNEQFF	TRBV5-1	TRBJ2-1
CASNPEWAYGYTF	TRBV7-9	TRBJ1-2
CASSGQGDYGYTF	TRBV5-4	TRBJ1-2
CASSVDRGSTDTQYF	TRBV19	TRBJ2-3
CSVGRGLWGYTF	TRBV29-1	TRBJ1-2
CASSLTGDTQYF	TRBV9	TRBJ2-3
CASESTARTEAFF	TRBV2	TRBJ1-1
CASSGARNQPQHF	TRBV27	TRBJ1-5
CASSDMGQDDSPLHF	TRBV6-1	TRBJ1-6
CASSVAGTADTQYF	TRBV9	TRBJ2-3
CASSTRQEIMNTEAFF	TRBV28	TRBJ1-1
CASRRGQETQYF	TRBV5-4	TRBJ2-5
CASSLALGLYQETQYF	TRBV7-8	TRBJ2-5
CASSLTGTAYNEQFF	TRBV5-4	TRBJ2-1
CASSQGGLRAGEQFF	TRBV4-1	TRBJ2-1
CASSFSRNTEAFF	TRBV11-2	TRBJ1-1
CASSHDRGGNQPQHF	TRBV7-2	TRBJ1-5
CASSLLDRVGEQYF	TRBV7-2	TRBJ2-7
CASSQEERESVQYF	TRBV4-1	TRBJ2-7
CASSFGLSNTEAFF	TRBV5-4	TRBJ1-1
CASSLHLEDGEQFF	TRBV5-1	TRBJ2-1
CASRTTGSGTGELFF	TRBV5-1	TRBJ2-2
CASSMGQGLREQYF	TRBV6-1	TRBJ2-7
CASSLLGLSSYNEQFF	TRBV5-1	TRBJ2-1
CASSPPTYEQYF	TRBV18	.
CASSLNQVEQETQYF	TRBV7-6	TRBJ2-5
CASSPGTSGYEQYF	TRBV18	TRBJ2-7
CATSPEASLYQETQYF	TRBV15	TRBJ2-5
CASSTRDSFLSNQPQHF	TRBV19	TRBJ1-5
CASSQEVVRLLDTQYF	TRBV14	TRBJ2-3
CASSSPTLAYEQYF	TRBV6-5	TRBJ2-7
CASSQDAWPGVGEQFF	TRBV14	TRBJ2-1
CASSPGQTNTEAFF	TRBV7-2	TRBJ1-1
CASSVQGAGTDTQYF	TRBV9	TRBJ2-3
CASSFLRAGSYEQYF	TRBV27	TRBJ2-7
CASSLRGAPLNTEAFF	TRBV7-2	TRBJ1-1
CASSPRQNRVLGDTQYF	TRBV7-3	TRBJ2-3
CASSPSFDRENSYEQYF	TRBV19	TRBJ2-7
CASGTGGTGNQPQHF	TRBV28	TRBJ1-5
CASGTGGITDTQYF	TRBV28	TRBJ2-3
CAWIRRGTNEKLFF	TRBV30	TRBJ1-4
CASSGGSKNIQYF	TRBV6-5	TRBJ2-4
CASRDRYTDTQYF	TRBV6-5	TRBJ2-3
CASSQRLRGEKLFF	TRBV4-2	TRBJ1-4
CASSIGTSGSPWGETQYF	TRBV19	TRBJ2-5
CASSLAGGGWEEQFF	TRBV7-8	TRBJ2-1
CASSPRQEVTEAFF	TRBV7-9	TRBJ1-1
CASRGIDSTNEAFF	TRBV10-2	TRBJ1-1
CASSPRSGSVGTQYF	TRBV9	TRBJ2-3
CASSSGGIQNEKLFF	TRBV28	TRBJ1-4
CASRKGGAPDTQYF	TRBV7-2	TRBJ2-3
CASSLPGADTQYF	TRBV13	TRBJ2-3
CASSQGPLQALNTEAFF	TRBV4-1	TRBJ1-1
CASSLTNQETQYF	TRBV5-1	TRBJ2-5